This T cell receptor beta chain was captured by sequencing in a study of blood T cells in healthy people across ages. Notes on the study in general: Strongly correlated with naive T cell percentage was TCR beta diversity. Roughly linear age-related decline in beta diversity appeared, significant by age 40.

A remark on this clonotype: Its antigen is not identified.

V was clipped by 5 bases and J by 10 bases; unmatched bases: 7. Germline V gene sequence: CDR1 MNHEY, CDR2 SMNVEV (reference sequence). The CDR3 is made up of 13 amino acids. Next came a second PCR, run for about 6 to 12 cycles, which used a sample-barcoded 5' primer along with a J-beta primer mix. TCRdb re-derived calls from the 5' RACE reads in MiXCR, one entry per CDR3 protein. The sample holds around 1,000,000 distinct CDR3 sequences, about 25% seen once. This sample was shared with a second study, whose subject was T cells of mothers and their children. That study reports: Related mother-child pairs showed slightly higher but non-significant overlap than unrelated pairs.

The chain joins TRBV27 to TRBJ1-4, with TRBD1 identical over 7 bases. Sequenced input: blood. The sequence came from a girl under 10 years old in good health. CDR3 loop: CASSLTGDGKLFF. The CDR3 DNA reads TGTGCCAGCAGTCTCACAGGGGACGGAAAACTGTTTTTT.